This TCR beta chain stems from a study of shared clonotypes between healthy human individuals (dated by TCRdb to 2018 to 2020). Background for the entire study: A couple of women and a few men aged 18 to 49 years were included in the cohort. Blood TCR repertoires of four to six healthy adults were deeply sequenced to estimate repertoire size and the extent of clonotype sharing between individuals. For each donor, three plates each were used for CD4 naive and CD4 memory, two plates were used for CD8 naive, and one plate was used for CD8 memory. Leukapheresis yielded between about 0.94 and 8.9 billion PBMCs per donor. Different laboratories and diverse techniques were used to prepare libraries and sequence TCR repertoires, to increase sequencing depth and limit assay-specific biases. General study outcomes and caveats: Naive subsets generally had larger estimated clonotype richness than memory subsets. Only blood was sampled, and tissue TCR repertoires likely differ from those in blood. Because the study included a small number of donors, the genetic and exposure-history diversity represented was limited. Pairwise subsampling led to the expectation that sequencing depth would affect the degree of clonotype sharing among donors. Compared with non-shared clonotypes, clonotypes shared by all four sorted-subset donors had higher generation probabilities. Incomplete sequencing was indicated by rarefaction of sorted-subset datasets, despite the large sequencing depth. Across four donors, around 5% of naive CD4, roughly 3.5% of naive CD8, 2.3% of memory CD4, and roughly 0.4% of memory CD8 clonotypes were shared.

The germline V end is reduced by 2 bases and the J end by 2 bases; junction bases left unmatched: 14. Inclusive of the bounding cysteine and phenylalanine, the CDR3 is 18 residues long. Just the 54-base CDR3 DNA is kept, in frame starting at base 1. CDR1 and CDR2 (PRHDT, FYEKMQ) derive from the germline V gene (reference sequence). Healthy HIV-negative adults with no recently reported acute infections or vaccinations were included as donors. Every donor was a Caucasian adult living in Nashville, Tennessee, USA. Magnetic negative selection was used to enrich CD4+ T cells, after which naive cells were positively selected on CD45RA and the negative fraction became the memory subset. Blood was obtained by leukapheresis, after which PBMCs were separated by Ficoll-Histopaque density gradient centrifugation and cryopreserved in liquid nitrogen vapor phase. Analytical flow cytometry was used to check the purity and quantity of every magnetically sorted T cell population. Genomic DNA was isolated from every sorted fraction and measured by UV absorbance on a Nanodrop 2000c.

Regarding this clone: Its antigen specificity is not known. No per-base quality is available; no much larger clone lies one base away.

TCR CDR3 regions were amplified from genomic DNA by multiplex PCR using the deep immunoSEQ assay. Genomic DNA extracted from each cell subset was distributed evenly over all wells of several immunoSEQ 96-well plates, and each plate served as one replicate. For sorted subsets, roughly 200 ng of genomic DNA, equivalent to 25,000 to 35,000 T cell genomes, went into each replicate PCR. Purified libraries were quantified with a Qubit 3.0 fluorometer, sized on a Bioanalyzer 2100, and re-quantified with the KAPA Library Quantification kit. Each immunoSEQ 96-well plate was sequenced on its own single-read 150-cycle Illumina NextSeq 550 flow cell. As for the original processing: Because the immunoSEQ output held only junctional sequences and lacked quality scores, the filtering could not match the filtering applied to full-length reads. Sequences were annotated with PyIR, a Python wrapper for IgBLAST v1.9, using IMGT germline references to assign V/J genes and CDR3. Reads with weak V/J assignments (E-value above 1e-6), missing CDR3, stop codons, out-of-frame junctions, or ambiguous translated residues were removed. V3J clonotypes were defined as sequences sharing an identical inferred V gene, J gene, and CDR3 amino acid sequence. To compute the percentage overlap between repertoires, the number of shared unique clonotypes was divided by the size of the smaller repertoire. Three approaches were used to assess repertoire richness: RTK rarefaction, the Chao1 estimator, and Recon v2.1 estimates of unobserved clonotypes. Generation probabilities for all TCRbeta clonotypes obtained by the gDNA method from several donors were computed using OLGA. The table comes from immuneACCESS by way of TCRdb, which keeps in-frame sequences with V and J called. Part of the clones is missing from these tables; in studies checked, under half for an unresolved V gene and the rest for unknown reasons. That table gives V, J and clone size, and the DNA gave D and trimming. The sample profile shows hundreds of thousands of clones; approximately 73% of them were found once. Around 1.8% of the sample is held by the ten biggest clonotypes.

The rearranged segments are TRBV13 and TRBJ2-5; the central 7 bases match TRBD2. The receptor comes from a woman in her twenties or thirties in good health. Source material: memory CD4+ T cells sorted from blood. Per the publication, the cell subset or site label means: CD45RA-negative fraction. The CDR3 corresponds to CASSLSIGGTTRQETQYF. The nucleotides read TGTGCCAGCAGCTTATCTATCGGGGGGACTACCAGGCAAGAGACCCAGTACTTC.